This T cell receptor (beta chain) was sequenced during a study of cytomegalovirus exposure and HLA in healthy donors. Whole-study findings and limits: Immune exposure data for these donors was limited to CMV serostatus. Fewer N-insertions (relative to the 666-donor mean) were reportedly seen in an Asian-associated ancestry cluster in a later analysis. Reportedly, HLA-A and HLA-B alleles of most subjects were accurately predicted from TCR beta.

The PCR ran on 60 Vbeta and 13 Jbeta primers. Clones were read by immunoSEQ multiplex PCR, and TCRdb kept only the in-frame ones, dropping some. The table includes roughly 110,000 clones, roughly 80% detected once. This clone was counted only a few times. Its target is not known. The donors gave bone marrow, and they were healthy. Sequencing input: PBMCs. The clonotype comes from a man between 25 and 39 years old in good health and CMV-seropositive.

The CDR3 spells CASSWGHQNTEAFF. The CDR3, as DNA: TGTGCCAGCAGCTGGGGACACCAGAACACTGAAGCTTTCTTT. The chain uses TRBV5-5 and TRBJ1-1, with D possibly TRBD1 on 6 matching bases. With 3 bases removed from V and 1 base from J, the gap between germline ends came to 10 bases. The CDR3 runs to 14 residues. Looked up from germline, CDR1 is SGHKS and CDR2 is YYEKEE (reference sequence).